Detailed here is one T cell receptor beta chain. Its antigen remains unidentified. These data are taken from a study of shared clonotypes between healthy human individuals. Overall study results and limits: Researchers found naive subsets generally carried larger estimated richness than memory subsets. With several donors compared, about 5% of naive CD4 clonotypes were shared.

Trimming removed 0 bases from V and 7 bases from J, with 13 bases in between. Germline V gene sequence: CDR1 SGHRS, CDR2 YFSETQ. This CDR3 spans 14 amino acids. Researchers ran the assay at a deep level. TCRdb's table, derived via immunoSEQ multiplex PCR, lists solely in-frame clones and lacks some. In the table there are approximately 2.3 million clones, approximately 95% of which are singletons. Input material: naive CD4+ T cells from PBMCs. Subset specified: CD45RA+ positively selected. The TCR comes from a man between 18 and 35 years old in good health. Some clones in this sample may be carry-over from other donors' samples. The V and J genes are TRBV5-1 and TRBJ1-1; no reliable D call. CDR3 in amino acids: CASSLAITADEAFF. The CDR3 bases are TGCGCCAGCAGCTTGGCTATAACGGCAGATGAAGCTTTCTTT.